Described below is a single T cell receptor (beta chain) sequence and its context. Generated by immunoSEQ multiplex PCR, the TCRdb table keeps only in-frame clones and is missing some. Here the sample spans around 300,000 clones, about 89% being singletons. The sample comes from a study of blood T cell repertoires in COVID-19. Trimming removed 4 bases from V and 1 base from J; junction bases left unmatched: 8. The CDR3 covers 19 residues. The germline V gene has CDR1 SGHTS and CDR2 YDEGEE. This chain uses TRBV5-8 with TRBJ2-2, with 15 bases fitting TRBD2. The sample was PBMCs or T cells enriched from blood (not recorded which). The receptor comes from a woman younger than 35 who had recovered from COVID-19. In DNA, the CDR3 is TGTGCCAGCAGCGTACCGGGACTAGCGGGGGGAAGGAACACCGGGGAGCTGTTTTTT. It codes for CASSVPGLAGGRNTGELFF. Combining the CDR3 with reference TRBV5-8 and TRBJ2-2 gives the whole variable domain EAGVTQSPTHLIKTRGQQATLRCSPISGHTSVYWYQQALGLGLQFLLWYDEGEERNRGNFPPRFSGRQFPNYSSELNVNALELEDSALYLCASSVPGLAGGRNTGELFFGEGSRLTVL.